The rows below give T cell receptor beta chains drawn from one sample of a study of blood T cell repertoires in COVID-19. Profiled with immunoSEQ multiplex PCR; TCRdb holds only in-frame clones, not every one. The sample includes about 78,000 clones, around 86% of them seen just once. Sequencing input: peripheral blood. The receptors were gathered from a man in his forties or fifties with active or convalescent COVID-19. The CDR3 runs from the conserved cysteine through the conserved F or W.

j_gene,v_gene,CDR3aa
TRBJ2-1,TRBV10-2,CASSESVGADEQFF
TRBJ2-5,TRBV5-6,CASSLGRGQETQYF
TRBJ2-7,TRBV6-1,CASTFGVNYEQYF
TRBJ2-5,TRBV4-2,CASSPTPGLAGGEETQYF
TRBJ1-4,TRBV4-1,CASSPPTVPNEKLFF
TRBJ2-6,TRBV5-8,CASSTGLDSLAANVLTF
TRBJ2-1,TRBV6-5,CASSYSRGAWEQFF
TRBJ1-6,TRBV19,CASSPDRPSPLHF
TRBJ1-4,TRBV7-9,CASSPQGAGEKLFF
TRBJ2-3,TRBV18,CASSPGGGRGTQYF
TRBJ2-5,TRBV2,CASSATGLTGGQTQYF
TRBJ2-7,TRBV4-3,CASSHNQLAGGYEQYF
TRBJ1-5,TRBV4-1,CASSQGSINSNQPQHF
TRBJ2-7,TRBV10-3,CAISDRGYEQYF
TRBJ1-5,TRBV28,CASSLIGGSNQPQHF
TRBJ1-6,TRBV7-9,CASSLGQGGFSPLHF
TRBJ1-2,TRBV7-8,CASSPRLIRGSNYGYTF
TRBJ2-1,TRBV25-1,CASSDLLSGQYNEQFF
TRBJ2-3,TRBV2,CASSWTSGGRTDTQYF
TRBJ2-1,TRBV18,CASSPPRASYNEQFF
TRBJ1-3,TRBV15,CATSRDRTPGNTIYF
TRBJ2-1,TRBV12-5,CASGSYNEQFF
TRBJ1-5,TRBV4-1,CASSQGYLPFSNQPQHF
TRBJ2-7,TRBV7-2,CASSFNQGAWSYEQYF
TRBJ2-3,TRBV3-1/TRBV3-2,CASSQMAGLDTQYF
TRBJ2-2,TRBV30,CAWSVRLFTGELFF
TRBJ2-4,TRBV7-8,CASSLGTGANIQYF
TRBJ2-1,TRBV28,CASSPGQGLYNEQFF
TRBJ1-5,TRBV6-5,CASKKGGQPQHF
TRBJ2-7,TRBV7-9,CASSLLGQGLHEQYF
TRBJ2-5,TRBV7-2,CASGLSPSQETQYF
TRBJ2-1,TRBV6-6,CASSRRLGENEQFF
TRBJ2-1,TRBV5-1,CASSLVGGGNNEQFF
TRBJ1-4,TRBV6-5,CASSYSTGSGGKLFF
TRBJ2-5,TRBV19,CASSKGGSGETQYF
TRBJ2-2,TRBV7-2,CASSLGAGIAGELFF
TRBJ1-3,TRBV5-4,CASSPRHPGGIDSGNTIYF
TRBJ2-1,TRBV6-6,CASSYGRYNEQFF
TRBJ2-3,TRBV6-6,CASSRTRLSSTDTQYF
TRBJ2-1,TRBV5-8,CASSQTSGSYSYNEQFF
TRBJ1-5,TRBV2,CASGGDYNQPQHF
TRBJ2-7,TRBV28,CASSLVAGGYEQYF
TRBJ2-2,TRBV4-2,CASSQDLWRGGTGELFF
TRBJ1-6,TRBV14,CASSRAGGNSPLHF
TRBJ1-5,TRBV21-1,CASSIGQTGQPQHF
TRBJ2-5,TRBV7-2,CASSSPPAGVGETQYF
TRBJ1-2,TRBV4-3,CASSQERTGGHGYTF
TRBJ2-6,TRBV12-3/TRBV12-4,CASTSSGANVLTF
TRBJ2-7,TRBV5-6,CASLSWDRGYEQYF
TRBJ1-5,TRBV10-3,CAITTGPNQPQHF
TRBJ1-5,TRBV6-5,CASSYQGPGQPQHF